A selection of T cell receptor beta chains follows, all from one sample in a study of blood T cells in healthy people across ages. One entry per CDR3 protein, called by TCRdb with MiXCR from the 5' RACE reads. The sample contains 730,000 or so distinct CDR3 sequences, roughly 43% of which appear only once. The sample taken for sequencing was blood. These receptors were collected from a man older than 75 in good health. The CDR3 runs from the conserved cysteine through the conserved F or W. The order of the fields is D gene, V gene, clone size, J gene, CDR3 protein, CDR3 DNA. The D gene is left open where the match is weak. Clone size is stated in some rows and not others, as once, few, many or a class when expanded.

D: -
V: TRBV6-6
size: few
J: TRBJ2-3
CDR3: CASSISIDTQYF
DNA: TGTGCCAGCAGTATCTCCATAGATACGCAGTATTTT

D: -
V: TRBV20-1
size: few
J: TRBJ2-7
CDR3: CSAPRDPYEQYF
DNA: TGCAGTGCCCCCCGTGACCCCTACGAGCAGTACTTC

D: -
V: TRBV5-4
size: few
J: TRBJ2-1
CDR3: CASSLGQLSGNEQFF
DNA: TGTGCCAGCAGCCTAGGACAGCTATCGGGGAATGAGCAGTTCTTC

D: -
V: TRBV28
size: -
J: TRBJ2-5
CDR3: CASSPLGEGRETQYF
DNA: TGTGCCAGCAGTCCCCTGGGAGAGGGCCGGGAGACCCAGTACTTC

D: -
V: TRBV7-2
size: few
J: TRBJ1-6
CDR3: CASSQGQGRRLHF
DNA: TGTGCCAGCAGCCAGGGGCAGGGGCGACGTCTCCACTTT

D: TRBD2
V: TRBV4-3
size: many
J: TRBJ2-1
CDR3: CASSQAGRLAGGSRYNEQFF
DNA: TGCGCCAGCAGCCAAGCCGGCCGACTAGCGGGAGGCTCCCGTTACAATGAGCAGTTCTTC

D: -
V: TRBV20-1
size: few
J: TRBJ2-5
CDR3: CSAQVGGVGTQYF
DNA: TGCAGTGCTCAAGTGGGGGGAGTAGGGACCCAGTACTTC

D: -
V: TRBV7-8
size: -
J: TRBJ2-1
CDR3: CASSPPVNEQFF
DNA: TGTGCCAGCAGCCCCCCGGTAAATGAGCAGTTCTTC

D: -
V: TRBV6-2/TRBV6-3
size: many
J: TRBJ2-3
CDR3: CASSYVGGDTDTQYF
DNA: TGTGCCAGCAGTTACGTCGGGGGCGACACAGATACGCAGTATTTT

D: -
V: TRBV6-2/TRBV6-3
size: -
J: TRBJ1-5
CDR3: CASSYRVRGDQPQHF
DNA: TGTGCCAGCAGTTATCGGGTCAGGGGTGATCAGCCCCAGCATTTT

D: -
V: TRBV7-9
size: few
J: TRBJ1-2
CDR3: CASSDGSYGYTF
DNA: TGTGCCAGCAGCGACGGATCCTATGGCTACACCTTC

D: -
V: TRBV7-2
size: few
J: TRBJ2-3
CDR3: CASSVGAGPTDTQYF
DNA: TGTGCCAGCAGCGTTGGGGCAGGCCCCACAGATACGCAGTATTTT

D: TRBD1
V: TRBV29-1
size: few
J: TRBJ2-7
CDR3: CSGKQGASSEQYF
DNA: TGCAGCGGCAAACAGGGGGCGAGTAGCGAGCAGTACTTC

D: -
V: TRBV25-1
size: -
J: TRBJ2-7
CDR3: CASESDPPTEQYF
DNA: TGTGCCAGCGAATCTGACCCCCCTACCGAGCAGTACTTC

D: -
V: TRBV6-5
size: few
J: TRBJ1-2
CDR3: CASTEGGGYGYTF
DNA: TGTGCCAGCACCGAGGGGGGTGGCTATGGCTACACCTTC

D: TRBD1
V: TRBV7-9
size: -
J: TRBJ1-2
CDR3: CASSSGTGGSKYGYTF
DNA: TGTGCCAGCAGCTCAGGGACAGGGGGCTCGAAGTATGGCTACACCTTC

D: -
V: TRBV6-1
size: few
J: TRBJ1-2
CDR3: CASSDYTGRTNYGYTF
DNA: TGTGCCAGCAGTGACTATACAGGCCGAACTAACTATGGCTACACCTTC

D: -
V: TRBV14
size: -
J: TRBJ1-6
CDR3: CASSRDTSNSPLHF
DNA: TGTGCCAGCAGCCGGGACACTTCAAATTCACCCCTCCACTTT

D: TRBD2
V: TRBV7-2
size: -
J: TRBJ2-3
CDR3: CASTKGGTSGGRTDTQYF
DNA: TGTGCCAGCACCAAAGGGGGGACTAGCGGGGGAAGGACAGATACGCAGTATTTT

D: -
V: TRBV6-1
size: few
J: TRBJ2-1
CDR3: CASSDRGGNNEQFF
DNA: TGTGCCAGCAGTGACAGGGGGGGGAACAATGAGCAGTTCTTC

D: TRBD1
V: TRBV4-3
size: -
J: TRBJ2-3
CDR3: CASSQGQGMGGTDTQYF
DNA: TGCGCCAGCAGCCAGGGACAGGGGATGGGAGGCACAGATACGCAGTATTTT

D: TRBD2
V: TRBV20-1
size: -
J: TRBJ2-7
CDR3: CSARGTLAGGEQYF
DNA: TGCAGTGCAAGAGGTACCCTAGCGGGCGGCGAGCAGTACTTC

D: TRBD2
V: TRBV7-2
size: -
J: TRBJ2-3
CDR3: CASSFGTSGSSVDTQYF
DNA: TGTGCCAGCAGCTTCGGGACTAGCGGGAGTTCTGTAGATACGCAGTATTTT

D: -
V: TRBV29-1
size: -
J: TRBJ1-1
CDR3: CSVGRTTEAFF
DNA: TGCAGCGTTGGAAGAACCACTGAAGCTTTCTTT

D: -
V: TRBV3-1
size: -
J: TRBJ2-7
CDR3: CASSQAGAAYEQYF
DNA: TGTGCCAGCAGCCAGGCAGGGGCCGCTTACGAGCAGTACTTC

D: TRBD1
V: TRBV2
size: -
J: TRBJ1-2
CDR3: CASSETGVYTF
DNA: TGTGCCAGCAGTGAAACAGGGGTCTACACCTTC

D: -
V: TRBV7-9
size: -
J: TRBJ2-3
CDR3: CASSSPRGTSTDTQYF
DNA: TGTGCCAGCAGCAGTCCCCGGGGGACAAGCACAGATACGCAGTATTTT

D: -
V: TRBV28
size: few
J: TRBJ2-1
CDR3: CASSFQLLNEQFF
DNA: TGTGCCAGCAGTTTTCAACTTTTGAATGAGCAGTTCTTC

D: TRBD1
V: TRBV6-2/TRBV6-3
size: -
J: TRBJ2-1
CDR3: CASSSGGQIYNEQFF
DNA: TGTGCCAGCAGTTCAGGGGGCCAAATCTACAATGAGCAGTTCTTC

D: -
V: TRBV5-1
size: -
J: TRBJ2-7
CDR3: CASSFGSGSSYEQYF
DNA: TGCGCCAGCAGCTTCGGGTCAGGGAGCTCCTACGAGCAGTACTTC

D: -
V: TRBV10-1
size: -
J: TRBJ2-7
CDR3: CASSLQGPNGHCKFYEQYF
DNA: TGCGCCAGCAGCTTGCAGGGACCGAACGGACATTGTAAATTCTACGAGCAGTACTTC

D: -
V: TRBV6-6
size: -
J: TRBJ1-5
CDR3: CASSYGRQGNQPQHF
DNA: TGTGCCAGCAGTTACGGGAGACAAGGCAATCAGCCCCAGCATTTT

D: -
V: TRBV7-2
size: -
J: TRBJ2-7
CDR3: CASSLTPQGYYEQYF
DNA: TGTGCCAGCAGCTTAACCCCGCAGGGCTACTATGAGCAGTACTTC

D: TRBD1
V: TRBV6-2/TRBV6-3
size: few
J: TRBJ2-3
CDR3: CASTQRQGSPPDTQYF
DNA: TGTGCCAGCACCCAACGACAGGGGTCTCCCCCGGATACGCAGTATTTT

D: TRBD2
V: TRBV6-2/TRBV6-3
size: -
J: TRBJ2-3
CDR3: CASTLAGGYTDTQYF
DNA: TGTGCCAGCACCCTAGCGGGGGGATACACAGATACGCAGTATTTT

D: -
V: TRBV20-1
size: once
J: TRBJ2-7
CDR3: CSASVMAYEQYF
DNA: TGCAGTGCTAGTGTAATGGCCTACGAGCAGTACTTC

D: TRBD1
V: TRBV6-1
size: few
J: TRBJ2-5
CDR3: CASSDGQGAQTQYF
DNA: TGTGCCAGCAGTGACGGACAGGGGGCCCAGACCCAGTACTTC

D: -
V: TRBV20-1
size: many
J: TRBJ2-3
CDR3: CSATERPPSADTQYF
DNA: TGCAGTGCAACGGAGCGCCCCCCGAGCGCAGATACGCAGTATTTT

D: TRBD1
V: TRBV13
size: -
J: TRBJ2-7
CDR3: CTSSENRGHSYEQYF
DNA: TGTACCAGCAGCGAAAACAGGGGGCACTCCTACGAGCAGTACTTC

D: -
V: TRBV20-1
size: -
J: TRBJ1-5
CDR3: CSARDRKGNQPQHF
DNA: TGCAGTGCTAGAGATCGAAAAGGCAATCAGCCCCAGCATTTT

D: TRBD1
V: TRBV18
size: -
J: TRBJ2-1
CDR3: CASSPQTGDNEQFF
DNA: TGTGCCAGCTCACCACAAACAGGGGACAATGAGCAGTTCTTC

D: -
V: TRBV5-1
size: few
J: TRBJ2-3
CDR3: CASNPGASTDTQYF
DNA: TGCGCCAGCAATCCGGGCGCCAGCACAGATACGCAGTATTTT

D: -
V: TRBV2
size: -
J: TRBJ2-6
CDR3: CASSEEGSGANVLTF
DNA: TGTGCCAGCAGTGAAGAGGGCTCTGGGGCCAACGTCCTGACTTTC